This T cell receptor beta chain was obtained from a study of response to subunit inactivated influenza vaccine. Study-wide findings and caveats: Every seasonal influenza vaccination brings in few new T cells, the authors suggested.

Regarding this clonotype: Its antigen is still unknown.

The germline V and J ends were trimmed by 5 bases and 6 bases, with 8 bases remaining between them. Germline V lookup: CDR1 DFQATT, CDR2 SNEGSKA (reference sequence). The CDR3 has 10 amino acids. TCRdb ran MiXCR on the RT-PCR reads and lists one entry per CDR3 protein. Altogether over 800,000 distinct CDR3 sequences are present, roughly 20% being singletons, with the ten largest covering 9.5% to 13%. The receptor's source is a man aged 50 to 59 who received an inactivated influenza vaccine. The chain has TRBV20-1 and TRBJ2-7; no clear D. This specimen was PBMCs from blood, taken about 5 days after vaccination. Written as DNA, the CDR3 is TGCAGTGCTTTCGGTAGCGAGCAGTACTTC. Translating gives CSAFGSEQYF.